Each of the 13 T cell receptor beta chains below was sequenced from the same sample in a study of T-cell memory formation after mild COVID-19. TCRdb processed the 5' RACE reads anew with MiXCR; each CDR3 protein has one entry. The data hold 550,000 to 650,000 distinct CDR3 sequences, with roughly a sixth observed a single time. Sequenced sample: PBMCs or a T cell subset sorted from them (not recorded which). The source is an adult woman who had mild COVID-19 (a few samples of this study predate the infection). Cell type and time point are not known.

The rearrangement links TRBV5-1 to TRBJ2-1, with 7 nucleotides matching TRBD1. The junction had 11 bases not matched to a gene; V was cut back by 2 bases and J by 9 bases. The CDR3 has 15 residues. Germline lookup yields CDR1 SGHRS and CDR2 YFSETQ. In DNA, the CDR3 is TGCGCCAGCAGCTTAATAGGGGGCAGGTCACCTGAGCAGTTCTTC. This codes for CASSLIGGRSPEQFF.

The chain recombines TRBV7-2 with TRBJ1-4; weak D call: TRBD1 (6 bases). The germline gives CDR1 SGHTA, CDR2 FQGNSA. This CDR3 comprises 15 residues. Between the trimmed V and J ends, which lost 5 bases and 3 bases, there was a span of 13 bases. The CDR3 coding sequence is TGTGCCAGCAGCGCCGTCGGGACACCTAATGAAAAACTGTTTTTT. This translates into CASSAVGTPNEKLFF.

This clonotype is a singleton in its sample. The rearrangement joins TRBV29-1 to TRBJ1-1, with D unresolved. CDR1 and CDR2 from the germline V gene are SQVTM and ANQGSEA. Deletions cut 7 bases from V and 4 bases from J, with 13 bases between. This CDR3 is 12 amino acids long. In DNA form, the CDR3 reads TGCAGCGGGGTGAGATTTGGCACTGAAGCTTTCTTT. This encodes CSGVRFGTEAFF.

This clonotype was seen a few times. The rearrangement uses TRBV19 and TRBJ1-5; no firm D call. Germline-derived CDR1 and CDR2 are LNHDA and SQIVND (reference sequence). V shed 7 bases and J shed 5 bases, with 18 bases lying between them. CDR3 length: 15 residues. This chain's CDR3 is CASTPNSGYYQPQHF. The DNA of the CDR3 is TGTGCCAGTACCCCTAACAGCGGATACTATCAGCCCCAGCATTTT.

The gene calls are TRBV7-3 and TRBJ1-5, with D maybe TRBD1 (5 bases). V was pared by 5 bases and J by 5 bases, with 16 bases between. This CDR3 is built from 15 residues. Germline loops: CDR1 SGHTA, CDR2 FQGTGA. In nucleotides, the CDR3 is TGTGCCAGCAGCGGTCCCAAGGACACAGATCAGCCCCAGCATTTT. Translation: CASSGPKDTDQPQHF. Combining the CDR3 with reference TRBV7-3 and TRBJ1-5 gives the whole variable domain GAGVSQTPSNKVTEKGKYVELRCDPISGHTALYWYRQSLGQGPEFLIYFQGTGAADDSGLPNDRFFAVRPEGSVSTLKIQRTERGDSAVYLCASSGPKDTDQPQHFGDGTRLSIL.

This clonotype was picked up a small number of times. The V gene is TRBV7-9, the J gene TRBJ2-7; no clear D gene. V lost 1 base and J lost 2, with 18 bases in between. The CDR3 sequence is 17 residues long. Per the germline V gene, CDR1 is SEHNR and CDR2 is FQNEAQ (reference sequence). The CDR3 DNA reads TGTGCCAGCAGCTTAGTTCGCAACCACCCGCGCCCCTACGAGCAGTACTTC. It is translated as CASSLVRNHPRPYEQYF.

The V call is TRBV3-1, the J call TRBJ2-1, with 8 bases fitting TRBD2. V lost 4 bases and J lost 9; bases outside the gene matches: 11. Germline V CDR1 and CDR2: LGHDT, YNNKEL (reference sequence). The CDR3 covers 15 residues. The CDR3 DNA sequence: TGTGCCAGCAGCCGGAGCGGGGGAACTTATGGTGAGCAGTTCTTC. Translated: CASSRSGGTYGEQFF.

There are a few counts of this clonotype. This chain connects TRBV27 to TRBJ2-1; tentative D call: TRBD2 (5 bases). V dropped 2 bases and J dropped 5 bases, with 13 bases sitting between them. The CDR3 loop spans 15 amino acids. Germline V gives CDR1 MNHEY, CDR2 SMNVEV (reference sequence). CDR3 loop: CASSLQRRSNNEQFF. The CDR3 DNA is TGTGCCAGCAGTTTACAGCGGCGCTCTAACAATGAGCAGTTCTTC.

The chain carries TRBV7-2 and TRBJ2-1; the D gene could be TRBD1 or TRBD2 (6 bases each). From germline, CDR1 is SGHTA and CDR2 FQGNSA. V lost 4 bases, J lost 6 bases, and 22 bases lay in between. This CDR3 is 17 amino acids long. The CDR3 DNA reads TGTGCCAGCAGCTCTAGGGGGGACCCGGAGGGGCTCAATGAGCAGTTCTTC. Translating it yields CASSSRGDPEGLNEQFF.

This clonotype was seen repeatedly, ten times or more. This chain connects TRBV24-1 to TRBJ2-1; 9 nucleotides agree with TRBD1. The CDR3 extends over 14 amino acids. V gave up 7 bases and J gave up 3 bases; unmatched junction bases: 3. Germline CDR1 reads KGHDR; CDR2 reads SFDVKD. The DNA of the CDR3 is TGTGCCACCAGGGAGACAGGGGGCTACAATGAGCAGTTCTTC. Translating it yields CATRETGGYNEQFF.

As DNA, the CDR3 is TGTGCCAGCAGTCCTAACCGGGACAACTCCTACGAGCAGTACTTC. It yields the protein CASSPNRDNSYEQYF. This chain uses TRBV12-3 or TRBV12-4 with TRBJ2-7; tentatively, D is TRBD1 (6 bases). This CDR3 comprises 15 residues. Trimming cost V 5 bases and J 0 bases, with 14 bases left between them.

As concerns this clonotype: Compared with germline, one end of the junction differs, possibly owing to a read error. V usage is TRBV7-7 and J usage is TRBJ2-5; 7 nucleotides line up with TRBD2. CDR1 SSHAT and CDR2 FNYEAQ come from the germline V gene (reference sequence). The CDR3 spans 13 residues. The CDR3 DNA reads TGTGCTAGCAGCTTTATGGGAGGGGAGACCCAGTACTTC. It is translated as CASSFMGGETQYF.

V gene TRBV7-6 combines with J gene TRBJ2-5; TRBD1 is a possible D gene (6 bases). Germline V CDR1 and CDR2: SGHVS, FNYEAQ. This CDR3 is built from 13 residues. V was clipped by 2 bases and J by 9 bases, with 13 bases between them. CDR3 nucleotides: TGTGCCAGCAGCTTACAGGGGTGGGCGGCCCAGTACTTC. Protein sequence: CASSLQGWAAQYF.